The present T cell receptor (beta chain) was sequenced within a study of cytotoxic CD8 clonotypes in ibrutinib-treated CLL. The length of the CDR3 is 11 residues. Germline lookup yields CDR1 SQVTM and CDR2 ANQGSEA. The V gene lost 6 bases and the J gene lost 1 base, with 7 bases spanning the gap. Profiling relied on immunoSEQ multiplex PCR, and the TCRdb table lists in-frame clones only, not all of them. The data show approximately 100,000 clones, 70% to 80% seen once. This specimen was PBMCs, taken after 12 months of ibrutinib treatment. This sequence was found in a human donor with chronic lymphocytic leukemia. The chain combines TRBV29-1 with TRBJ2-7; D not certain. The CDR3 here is CSVKTSYEQYF. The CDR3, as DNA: TGCAGCGTAAAGACATCCTACGAGCAGTACTTC.